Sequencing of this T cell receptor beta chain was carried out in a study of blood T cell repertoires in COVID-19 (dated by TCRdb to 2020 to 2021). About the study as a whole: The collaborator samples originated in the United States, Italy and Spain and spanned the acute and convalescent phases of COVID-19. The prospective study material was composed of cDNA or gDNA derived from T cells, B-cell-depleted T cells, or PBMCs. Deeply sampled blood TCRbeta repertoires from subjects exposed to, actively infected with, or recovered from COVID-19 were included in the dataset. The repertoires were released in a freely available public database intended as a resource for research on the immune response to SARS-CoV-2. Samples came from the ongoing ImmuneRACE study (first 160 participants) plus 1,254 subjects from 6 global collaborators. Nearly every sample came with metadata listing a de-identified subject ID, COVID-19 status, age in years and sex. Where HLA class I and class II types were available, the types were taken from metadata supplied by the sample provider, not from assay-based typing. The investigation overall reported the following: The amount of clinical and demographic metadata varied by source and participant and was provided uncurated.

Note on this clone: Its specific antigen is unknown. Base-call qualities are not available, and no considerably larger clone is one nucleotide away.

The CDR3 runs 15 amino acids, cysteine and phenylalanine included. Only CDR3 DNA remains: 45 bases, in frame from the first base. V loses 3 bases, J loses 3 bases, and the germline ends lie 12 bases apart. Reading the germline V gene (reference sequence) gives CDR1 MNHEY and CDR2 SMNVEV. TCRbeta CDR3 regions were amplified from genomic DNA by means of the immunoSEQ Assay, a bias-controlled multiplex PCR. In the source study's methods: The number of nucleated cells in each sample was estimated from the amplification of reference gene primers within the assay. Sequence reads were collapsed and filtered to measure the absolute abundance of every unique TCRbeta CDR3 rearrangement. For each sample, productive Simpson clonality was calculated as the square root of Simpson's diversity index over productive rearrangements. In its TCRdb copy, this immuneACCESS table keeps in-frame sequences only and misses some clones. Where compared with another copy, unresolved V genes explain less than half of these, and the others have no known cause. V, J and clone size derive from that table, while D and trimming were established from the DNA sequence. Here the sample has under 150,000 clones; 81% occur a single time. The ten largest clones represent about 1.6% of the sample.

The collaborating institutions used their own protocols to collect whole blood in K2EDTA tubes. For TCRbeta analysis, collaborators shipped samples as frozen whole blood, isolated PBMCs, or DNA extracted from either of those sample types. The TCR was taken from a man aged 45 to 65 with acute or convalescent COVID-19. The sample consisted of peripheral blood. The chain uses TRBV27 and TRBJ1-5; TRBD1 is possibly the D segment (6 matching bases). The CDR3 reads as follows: CASSLIRGSNQPQHF. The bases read TGTGCCAGCAGTTTGATCAGGGGTTCCAATCAGCCCCAGCATTTT.